These T cell receptor beta chains were read from a single sample in a study of blood T cell repertoires in COVID-19. The table came from immunoSEQ multiplex PCR; TCRdb's copy has only in-frame clones and leaves some out. The sample holds around 500,000 clones; 88% are singletons and the top ten take under 9.5%. The material sequenced was PBMCs or T cells enriched from blood (not recorded which). The source is a woman aged 55-69 years who had recovered from COVID-19. CDR3s include the opening cysteine and the closing phenylalanine or tryptophan. The D gene is left open where the match is weak. Clone size, where shown, is once, few, many, or a class for clones that have expanded.

v_gene	j_gene	abundance	d_gene	CDR3aa	CDR3nt
TRBV7-9	TRBJ1-1	-	-	CASSFGGRKSTEAFF	TGTGCCAGCAGCTTCGGGGGGAGAAAGTCCACTGAAGCTTTCTTT
TRBV5-8	TRBJ2-7	-	-	CASSLGGATYEQYF	TGTGCCAGCAGCTTGGGCGGGGCAACCTACGAGCAGTACTTC
TRBV24-1	TRBJ2-2	few	TRBD2	CATSPLAGGINTGELFF	TGTGCCACCAGTCCACTAGCGGGCGGGATTAACACCGGGGAGCTGTTTTTT
TRBV10-1	TRBJ1-2	-	TRBD1	CASRPQGRNYGYTF	TGCGCCAGCAGACCACAGGGGAGGAATTATGGCTACACCTTC
TRBV9	TRBJ2-1	-	-	CASSGGLVKEQFF	TGTGCCAGCAGCGGGGGGCTAGTTAAGGAGCAGTTCTTC
TRBV4-1	TRBJ1-2	-	-	CASSQFSVIDRSYGYTF	TGCGCCAGCAGCCAATTCTCAGTGATTGACAGGTCCTATGGCTACACCTTC
TRBV6-5	TRBJ1-1	-	-	CASSRSRGTNTEAFF	TGTGCCAGCAGCCGGAGCAGGGGCACGAACACTGAAGCTTTCTTT
TRBV3-1/TRBV3-2	TRBJ2-3	-	TRBD1	CASSQLTGGSITDTQYF	TGTGCCAGCAGCCAACTTACAGGGGGATCTATCACAGATACGCAGTATTTT
TRBV19	TRBJ1-3	-	-	CASSIDRRSGRSGNTIYF	TGTGCCAGTAGTATAGATCGCAGGTCTGGTCGCTCTGGAAACACCATATATTTT
TRBV6-5	TRBJ2-3	-	TRBD1	CASRDRGLNTDTQYF	TGTGCCAGTCGGGACAGGGGGCTTAACACAGATACGCAGTATTTT